The 27 T cell receptor beta chains given below trace back to one sample, sequenced in a study of blood T cell repertoires in COVID-19. Here immunoSEQ multiplex PCR was the method, and the copy in TCRdb shows in-frame clones only, minus some. The table includes about 150,000 clones, roughly 78% detected once. Sequenced material: peripheral blood. Every receptor here comes from a man older than 75 with acute or convalescent COVID-19.

This chain joins TRBV3-1 (or the pseudogene TRBV3-2) and TRBJ1-1, with TRBD1 identical over 8 bases. The ends lost 4 bases at V and 10 bases at J; junction bases unmatched: 8. The length of the CDR3 is 13 residues. The germline V gene has CDR1 LGHDT and CDR2 YNNKEL (reference sequence). The CDR3 here is CASSPQGATAAFF. The CDR3 DNA sequence: TGTGCCAGCAGCCCGCAGGGGGCAACGGCAGCTTTCTTT.

The V call is TRBV11-2, the J call TRBJ2-3; 9 bases are a match to TRBD2. There are 15 residues in the CDR3. Per germline, CDR1 SGHAT and CDR2 FQNNGV. V shed 6 bases, J shed 7 bases, and the junction held 11 bases outside the gene matches. This CDR3 reads CASRASGVPGYTQYF. DNA for the CDR3: TGTGCCAGCAGGGCTAGCGGGGTCCCCGGGTATACGCAGTATTTT.

This chain connects TRBV7-8 to TRBJ1-6, with a weak D call TRBD1 (5 bases). The germline V gene encodes CDR1 SGHVS and CDR2 FQNEAQ. The CDR3 is 16 residues long. V was clipped by 2 bases and J by 9 bases, with 17 bases between them. The CDR3 DNA reads TGTGCCAGCAGCTTATTCCGTTTAGGGGAAAGTTCACCCCTCCACTTT. Translating it yields CASSLFRLGESSPLHF. Complete variable domain (other parts from reference TRBV7-8 and TRBJ1-6): GAGVSQSPRYKVAKRGQDVALRCDPISGHVSLFWYQQALGQGPEFLTYFQNEAQLDKSGLPSDRFFAERPEGSVSTLKIQRTQQEDSAVYLCASSLFRLGESSPLHFGNGTRLTVT.

The chain has TRBV11-3 and TRBJ2-2; a weak D match, TRBD2 (5 bases). CDR1 and CDR2 (germline): SGHNT, YENEEA. The CDR3 has 14 amino acids. Trimming pared 5 bases from V and 2 bases from J, leaving 9 bases between. In nucleotides, the CDR3 is TGTGCCAGCAGCCGAACTAGAAACACCGGGGAGCTGTTTTTT. This translates into CASSRTRNTGELFF.

The genes are TRBV3-1 (or the pseudogene TRBV3-2) and TRBJ1-4, with TRBD1 matching over 8 bases. Germline V gives CDR1 LGHDT, CDR2 YNNKEL (reference sequence). CDR3 length: 13 residues. The V gene end was trimmed by 6 bases and the J gene end by 7 bases; junction bases not matched to a gene: 4. The CDR3 nucleotides read TGTGCCAGCAGTCGCCAGGGGGCTGAAAAACTGTTTTTT. Protein product: CASSRQGAEKLFF.

The gene calls are TRBV11-2 and TRBJ2-2; 9 positions agree with TRBD2. The V gene's germline CDR1 is SGHAT and CDR2 FQNNGV. This CDR3 comprises 17 residues. V lost 5 bases and J lost 7; bases outside the gene matches: 14. The CDR3 sequence is CASSPLGRGGAGGELFF. CDR3 coding DNA: TGTGCCAGCAGCCCATTAGGCCGCGGGGGGGCCGGCGGGGAGCTGTTTTTT.

CDR3 protein: CASSLNEGDTIYF. Here the CDR3 DNA reads TGTGCCAGCAGTCTAAACGAGGGGGACACCATATATTTT. J is TRBJ1-3 and V is TRBV12-3 or TRBV12-4; D possibly corresponds to TRBD1 (6 bases). CDR3 length: 13 amino acids. V gave up 5 bases and J gave up 8 bases, with 13 bases separating them.

The CDR3 spells CSARQSGTEAFF. CDR3 sequence (DNA): TGCAGCGCCCGACAGTCCGGGACTGAAGCTTTCTTT. The chain couples TRBV29-1 to TRBJ1-1, with D tentatively TRBD1 (5 bases). Per germline, CDR1 SQVTM and CDR2 ANQGSEA. V was cut by 7 bases and J by 5 bases, with 14 bases left in between. This CDR3 comprises 12 residues. The variable domain in full, with the rest retrieved from reference TRBV29-1 and TRBJ1-1, is SAVISQKPSRDICQRGTSLTIQCQVDSQVTMMFWYRQQPGQSLTLIATANQGSEATYESGFVIDKFPISRPNLTFSTLTVSNMSPEDSSIYLCSARQSGTEAFFGQGTRLTVV.

This clone was found a few times. V usage is TRBV9 and J usage is TRBJ2-5; 9 positions match TRBD1. The CDR3 contains 18 residues. Germline values: CDR1 SGDLS, CDR2 YYNGEE. Trimming removed 0 bases from V and 1 base from J; junction bases left unmatched: 10. The CDR3 loop is CASSVAPTGGLGQETQYF. As DNA, the CDR3 is TGTGCCAGCAGCGTAGCTCCAACAGGGGGCTTAGGCCAAGAGACCCAGTACTTC.

The V gene is TRBV9, the J gene TRBJ1-2, with a tentative D call TRBD1 (6 bases). Trimming pared 3 bases from V and 4 bases from J, leaving 19 bases between. The CDR3 has 16 amino acids. Germline CDR1 SGDLS, CDR2 YYNGEE. The CDR3 nucleotides read TGTGCCAGCAGCGCCACTTTGGCGGGGGCTGGCTATGGCTACACCTTC. Its protein product is CASSATLAGAGYGYTF.

This clone was seen a few times. V is TRBV15 and J is TRBJ1-3; perhaps TRBD1 as D (5 bases). The CDR3 covers 16 residues. Germline V gene sequence: CDR1 LNHNV, CDR2 YYDKDF (reference sequence). Trimming cost V 3 bases and J 7 bases, with 19 bases left between them. The CDR3 sequence is CATSREHSTGGNTIYF. In DNA form, the CDR3 reads TGTGCCACCAGCAGGGAACACTCGACCGGGGGGAACACCATATATTTT.

V is TRBV28 and J is TRBJ2-2; D perhaps matches TRBD1 (5 bases). There are 13 residues in the CDR3. Deletions cut 8 bases from V and 1 base from J, with 8 bases between. The germline V gene encodes CDR1 MDHEN and CDR2 SYDVKM. CDR3 in DNA: TGTGCCAGCCTCGACAGGAACACCGGGGAGCTGTTTTTT. Its protein is CASLDRNTGELFF.

This clone has a count of ten or more. The chain recombines TRBV6-2 or TRBV6-3 with TRBJ2-7; a possible D gene is TRBD1 (5 bases). Germline V gene lookup returns CDR1 MNHEY and CDR2 SVGEGT. This CDR3 has 14 residues. V lost 6 bases and J 0 bases, leaving 12 bases between the germline ends. CDR3 in amino acids: CASSARRGSYEQYF. DNA for the CDR3: TGTGCCAGCAGCGCACGTAGGGGCTCCTACGAGCAGTACTTC.

J is TRBJ2-4 and V is TRBV7-8, with TRBD1 matching over 11 bases. This CDR3 has 16 residues. Germline V CDR1 and CDR2: SGHVS, FQNEAQ. V was clipped by 5 bases and J by 3 bases; unmatched bases: 6. CDR3 loop: CASSLGTGGSKNIQYF. The CDR3 DNA reads TGTGCCAGCAGCCTCGGGACAGGGGGGAGCAAAAACATTCAGTACTTC.

This clone was observed a single time. The chain employs TRBV5-1 and TRBJ2-5; 9 bases map to TRBD1. Germline CDR1 SGHRS, CDR2 YFSETQ. The trim removed 3 bases at V and 2 bases at J, leaving 5 bases unmatched. CDR3 length: 15 residues. In DNA form, the CDR3 reads TGCGCCAGCAGCTCTACAGGGGGCGCGCAAGAGACCCAGTACTTC. It codes for CASSSTGGAQETQYF.

The CDR3 reads CASSIGGLAGHGTDTQYF. The CDR3 coding sequence is TGTGCCAGTAGTATAGGGGGACTAGCGGGCCATGGCACAGATACGCAGTATTTT. The V call is TRBV19, the J call TRBJ2-3; TRBD2 agrees at 12 bases. Per the germline V gene, CDR1 is LNHDA and CDR2 is SQIVND (reference sequence). Unmatched junction bases numbered 6, after V lost 1 base and J lost 1 base. This CDR3 spans 18 amino acids.

This rearrangement joins TRBV15 to TRBJ1-1; D is possibly TRBD1 (5 bases). In germline, CDR1 is LNHNV, CDR2 YYDKDF (reference sequence). The V end was cut by 2 bases, the J end by 5 bases, with 12 bases between. CDR3 length: 14 amino acids. The CDR3 nucleotides read TGTGCCACCAGCAGACAGGGTCAGAAAACTGAAGCTTTCTTT. Its translation is CATSRQGQKTEAFF.

The chain couples TRBV5-8 to TRBJ2-3, with 8 positions matching TRBD1. The CDR3 consists of 14 residues. The V gene end was trimmed by 5 bases and the J gene end by 1 base; junction bases not matched to a gene: 3. Germline CDR1 and CDR2: SGHTS and YDEGEE. The CDR3 DNA is TGTGCCAGCAGTTCGGACAGGGGCACAGATACGCAGTATTTT. Translated: CASSSDRGTDTQYF.

The rearrangement links TRBV6-1 to TRBJ1-3; a possible D gene is TRBD1 (5 bases). CDR1 and CDR2 (germline): MNHNS, SASEGT. The CDR3 is 16 amino acids. V lost 4 bases and J 4 bases, leaving 17 bases between the germline ends. CDR3 coding DNA: TGTGCCAGCAGTGTCTTGGATAGGGGAGGAGGAAACACCATATATTTT. It is translated as CASSVLDRGGGNTIYF.

About this clone itself: The same CDR3 arises from other DNA sequences in this sample as well. J is TRBJ2-5 and V is TRBV5-1, with 10 bases aligning to TRBD1. Trimming removed 0 bases from V and 1 base from J; junction bases left unmatched: 0. Germline V CDR1 and CDR2: SGHRS, YFSETQ. This CDR3 is 15 amino acids long. For the CDR3, the DNA is TGCGCCAGCAGCTTGGGACAGGGGGCCCAAGAGACCCAGTACTTC. It is translated as CASSLGQGAQETQYF.

In this sample, this clone turned up a few times. V and J are TRBV11-2 and TRBJ1-1; 7 bases fit TRBD1. CDR3 size: 12 residues. With V trimmed by 2 bases and J by 6 bases, 0 bases remained unmatched. Germline V CDR1 and CDR2: SGHAT, FQNNGV. CDR3 in amino acids: CASSLQGAEAFF. The DNA for the CDR3 is TGTGCCAGCAGCTTACAGGGGGCTGAAGCTTTCTTT.

The V gene is TRBV6-5, the J gene TRBJ1-4; 9 bases agree with TRBD1. CDR3 length equals 15 residues. V dropped 2 bases and J dropped 8; count of bases not matched to a gene: 6. CDR1 and CDR2 from the germline V gene are MNHEY and SVGAGI. CDR3 DNA: TGTGCCAGCAGTTACCTTGGGACAGGGAACGAAAAACTGTTTTTT. It codes for CASSYLGTGNEKLFF.

The chain is built from TRBV19 and TRBJ1-2, with D unclear. CDR3 length equals 14 residues. Germline V lookup: CDR1 LNHDA, CDR2 SQIVND (reference sequence). With 0 bases removed from V and 2 bases from J, the gap between germline ends came to 7 bases. Here the CDR3 DNA reads TGTGCCAGTAGTATAGACCCATTGAACTATGGCTACACCTTC. Its protein is CASSIDPLNYGYTF. The full variable domain, rest sourced from reference TRBV19 and TRBJ1-2, is DGGITQSPKYLFRKEGQNVTLSCEQNLNHDAMYWYRQDPGQGLRLIYYSQIVNDFQKGDIAEGYSVSREKKESFPLTVTSAQKNPTAFYLCASSIDPLNYGYTFGSGTRLTVV.

The chain has TRBV20-1 and TRBJ1-2, with a weak D call TRBD1 (6 bases). The germline CDR1 and CDR2 sequences are DFQATT and SNEGSKA (reference sequence). V was trimmed by 3 bases and J by 3 bases, leaving 14 bases between them. CDR3 length equals 14 residues. For the CDR3, the DNA is TGCAGTGCTAGTAGACAGGAGAATTACTATGGCTACACCTTC. Protein sequence: CSASRQENYYGYTF.

The rearrangement joins TRBV27 to TRBJ1-3; TRBD1 aligns across 9 bases. The CDR3 loop spans 14 amino acids. Per germline, CDR1 MNHEY and CDR2 SMNVEV (reference sequence). V lost 4 bases, J lost 2 bases, and 0 bases stayed unmatched. The CDR3 here is CASSWDRAGNTIYF. In DNA, the CDR3 is TGTGCCAGCAGTTGGGACAGGGCTGGAAACACCATATATTTT.

The DNA for the CDR3 is TGTGCCAGCAGATATCGACAGGGGGCGGGCGGGGAGCTGTTTTTT. Translated, it gives CASRYRQGAGGELFF. This sequence joins TRBV3-1 (or the pseudogene TRBV3-2) and TRBJ2-2, with TRBD1 matching 10 bases. Germline loops: CDR1 LGHDT, CDR2 YNNKEL (reference sequence). The ends lost 6 bases at V and 7 bases at J; junction bases unmatched: 8. The CDR3 consists of 15 residues.

This clone was seen a handful of times. This rearrangement joins TRBV5-1 to TRBJ1-1; the match to TRBD1 covers 7 bases. Looked up from germline, CDR1 is SGHRS and CDR2 is YFSETQ. The CDR3 totals 15 residues. The V gene end was trimmed by 4 bases and the J gene end by 0 bases; junction bases not matched to a gene: 6. The CDR3 loop is CASSPRTGMNTEAFF. DNA of the CDR3: TGCGCCAGCAGCCCGCGGACAGGAATGAACACTGAAGCTTTCTTT.